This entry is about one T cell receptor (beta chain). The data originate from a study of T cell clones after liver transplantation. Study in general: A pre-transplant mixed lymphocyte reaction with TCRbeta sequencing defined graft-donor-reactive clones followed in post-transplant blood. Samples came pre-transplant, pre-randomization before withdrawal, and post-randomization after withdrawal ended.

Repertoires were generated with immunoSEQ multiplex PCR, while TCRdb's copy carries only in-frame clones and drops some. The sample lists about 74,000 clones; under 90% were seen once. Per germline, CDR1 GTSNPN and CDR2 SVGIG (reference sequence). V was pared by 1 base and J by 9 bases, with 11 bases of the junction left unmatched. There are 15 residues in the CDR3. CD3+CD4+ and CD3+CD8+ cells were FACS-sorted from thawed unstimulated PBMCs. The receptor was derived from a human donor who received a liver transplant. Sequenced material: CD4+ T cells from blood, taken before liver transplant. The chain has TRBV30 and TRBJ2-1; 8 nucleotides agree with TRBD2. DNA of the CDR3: TGTGCCTGGAGTGGCCAAGCGGGAGTAGGCGGTGAGCAGTTCTTC. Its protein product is CAWSGQAGVGGEQFF.